The TCR beta chain described here comes from a study of sequential checkpoint blockade in melanoma. Study details: First-line arms were nivolumab then ipilimumab, or the reverse, randomized 1:1.

Treatment: randomized to nivolumab then ipilimumab (arm A) or the reverse (arm B). Live CD3+CD8+ CD19− CD56− cells were sorted from PBMCs. Libraries were prepared by immunoSEQ multiplex PCR; TCRdb keeps only in-frame clonotypes and omits some of them. The table records some 10,000 clones, 77% of them present only once. V lost 0 bases and J lost 4; bases outside the gene matches: 7. This CDR3 has 18 residues. Germline V gene data show CDR1 as MNHEY and CDR2 as SMNVEV (reference sequence). This specimen was CD8+ T cells sorted from blood (inferred from file names), taken from a patient given nivolumab and ipilimumab in sequence. This sequence joins TRBV27 and TRBJ2-3, with 13 positions matching TRBD2. This clonotype was obtained from a human donor with melanoma. This CDR3 reads CASSLSGTSGIGSDTQYF. CDR3 bases: TGTGCCAGCAGTTTATCTGGGACTAGCGGGATCGGATCAGATACGCAGTATTTT.